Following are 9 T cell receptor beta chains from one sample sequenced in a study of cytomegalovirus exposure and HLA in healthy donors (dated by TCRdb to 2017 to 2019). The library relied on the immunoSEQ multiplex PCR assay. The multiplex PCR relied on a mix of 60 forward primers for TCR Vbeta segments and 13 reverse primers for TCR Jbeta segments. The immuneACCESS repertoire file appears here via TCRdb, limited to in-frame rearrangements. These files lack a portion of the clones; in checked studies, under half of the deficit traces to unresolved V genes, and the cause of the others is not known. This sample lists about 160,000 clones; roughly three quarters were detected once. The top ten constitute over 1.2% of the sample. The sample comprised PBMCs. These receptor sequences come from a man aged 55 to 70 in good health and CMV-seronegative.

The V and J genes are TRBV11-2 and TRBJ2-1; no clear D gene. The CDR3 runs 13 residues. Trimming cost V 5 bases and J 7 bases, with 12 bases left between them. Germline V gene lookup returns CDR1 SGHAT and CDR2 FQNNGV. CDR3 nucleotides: TGTGCCAGCAGCACCGAGTACGGGAATGAGCAGTTCTTC. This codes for CASSTEYGNEQFF.

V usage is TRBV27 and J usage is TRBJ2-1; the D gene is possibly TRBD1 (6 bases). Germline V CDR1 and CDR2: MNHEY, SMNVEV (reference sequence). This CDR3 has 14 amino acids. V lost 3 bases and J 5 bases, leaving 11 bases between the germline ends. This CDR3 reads CASSFGTPNNEQFF. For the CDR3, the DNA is TGTGCCAGCAGTTTTGGGACACCGAACAATGAGCAGTTCTTC.

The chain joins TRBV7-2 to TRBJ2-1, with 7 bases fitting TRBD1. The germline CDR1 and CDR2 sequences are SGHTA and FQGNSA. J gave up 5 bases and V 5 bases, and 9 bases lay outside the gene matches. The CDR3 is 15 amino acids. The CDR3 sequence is CASSQDRVNDNEQFF. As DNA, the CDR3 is TGTGCCAGCAGCCAAGACAGGGTGAACGACAATGAGCAGTTCTTC. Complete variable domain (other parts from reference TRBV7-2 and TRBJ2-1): GAGVSQSPSNKVTEKGKDVELRCDPISGHTALYWYRQSLGQGLEFLIYFQGNSAPDKSGLPSDRFSAERTGGSVSTLTIQRTQQEDSAVYLCASSQDRVNDNEQFFGPGTRLTVL.

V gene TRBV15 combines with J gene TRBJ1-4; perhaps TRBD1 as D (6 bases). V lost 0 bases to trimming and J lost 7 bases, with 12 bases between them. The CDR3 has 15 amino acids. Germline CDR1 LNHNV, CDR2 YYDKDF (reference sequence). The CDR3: CATSRDSGGGEKLFF. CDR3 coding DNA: TGTGCCACCAGCAGAGATTCGGGGGGCGGTGAAAAACTGTTTTTT. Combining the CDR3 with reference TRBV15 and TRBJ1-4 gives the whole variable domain DAMVIQNPRYQVTQFGKPVTLSCSQTLNHNVMYWYQQKSSQAPKLLFHYYDKDFNNEADTPDNFQSRRPNTSFCFLDIRSPGLGDTAMYLCATSRDSGGGEKLFFGSGTQLSVL.

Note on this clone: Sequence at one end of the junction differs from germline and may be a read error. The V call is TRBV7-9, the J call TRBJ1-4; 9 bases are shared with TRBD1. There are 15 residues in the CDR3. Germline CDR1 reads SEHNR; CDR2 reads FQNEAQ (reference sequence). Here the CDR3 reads CSSSPTGTGNEKLFF. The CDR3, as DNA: TGTTCCAGCAGCCCCACCGGGACAGGGAATGAAAAACTGTTTTTT. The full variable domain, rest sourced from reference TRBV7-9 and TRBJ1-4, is DTGVSQNPRHKITKRGQNVTFRCDPISEHNRLYWYRQTLGQGPEFLTYFQNEAQLEKSRLLSDRFSAERPKGSFSTLEIQRTEQGDSAMYLCSSSPTGTGNEKLFFGSGTQLSVL.

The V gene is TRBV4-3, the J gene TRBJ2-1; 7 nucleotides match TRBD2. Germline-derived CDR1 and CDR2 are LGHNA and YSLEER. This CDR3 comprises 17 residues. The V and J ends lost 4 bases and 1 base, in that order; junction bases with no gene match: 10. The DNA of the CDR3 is TGCGCCAGCAGCCTAAGTGGGGTAGCGGGTTCCTACAATGAGCAGTTCTTC. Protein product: CASSLSGVAGSYNEQFF.

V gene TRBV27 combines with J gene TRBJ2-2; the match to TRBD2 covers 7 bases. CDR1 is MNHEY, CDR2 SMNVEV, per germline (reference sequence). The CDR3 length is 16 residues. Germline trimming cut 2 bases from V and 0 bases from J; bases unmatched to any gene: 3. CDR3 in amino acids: CASSLRGVPNTGELFF. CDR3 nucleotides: TGTGCCAGCAGTTTACGGGGGGTTCCGAACACCGGGGAGCTGTTTTTT.

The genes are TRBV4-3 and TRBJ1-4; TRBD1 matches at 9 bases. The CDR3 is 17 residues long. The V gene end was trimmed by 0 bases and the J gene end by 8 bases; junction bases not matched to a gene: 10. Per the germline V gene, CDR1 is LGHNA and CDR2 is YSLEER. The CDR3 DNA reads TGCGCCAGCAGCCAAGATTGGCTGGGACAGGGCCTCGAAAAACTGTTTTTT. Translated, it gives CASSQDWLGQGLEKLFF.

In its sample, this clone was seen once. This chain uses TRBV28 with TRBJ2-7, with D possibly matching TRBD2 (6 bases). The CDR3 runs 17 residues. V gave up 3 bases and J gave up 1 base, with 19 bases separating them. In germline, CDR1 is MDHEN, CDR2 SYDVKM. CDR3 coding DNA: TGTGCCAGCAGTTTTGTATTCCGAGGTGGGGGGTCCTACGAGCAGTACTTC. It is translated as CASSFVFRGGGSYEQYF.